Shown below are 20 T cell receptor beta chains from a single sample sequenced in a study of type 1 regulatory T cells. MiXCR was run by TCRdb on the reads, yielding one entry per CDR3 protein. Counted here are some 90,000 distinct CDR3 sequences, roughly 31% occurring once; the ten biggest clones make up about 2.4%. Specimen: CD4+ T cells, either the whole sample or a sorted fraction (not recorded which). Every receptor here comes from a human donor in good health.

The chain links TRBV7-9 to TRBJ1-5; D uncertain. V was pared by 3 bases and J by 1 base, with 7 bases between. The CDR3 length is 14 residues. The germline gives CDR1 SEHNR, CDR2 FQNEAQ (reference sequence). CDR3: CASSFDLSNQPQHF. CDR3 nucleotides: TGTGCCAGCAGCTTCGACCTAAGCAATCAGCCCCAGCATTTT.

The genes are TRBV4-2 and TRBJ2-7, with a tentative D call TRBD2 (6 bases). Germline lookup yields CDR1 LGHNA and CDR2 YNFKEQ. Trimming stripped 4 bases from V and 0 bases from J, with 13 bases between. CDR3 length equals 15 residues. The CDR3 DNA is TGTGCCAGCAGCCCTCCCGGGACTGGCTCCTACGAGCAGTACTTC. Its translation: CASSPPGTGSYEQYF.

This clonotype was detected a few times. The V call is TRBV7-9, the J call TRBJ1-1, with 9 bases aligning to TRBD1. V lost 5 bases to trimming and J lost 0 bases; unmatched junction nucleotides: 7. Per germline, CDR1 SEHNR and CDR2 FQNEAQ (reference sequence). The CDR3 runs 16 residues. The CDR3 here is CASSTPGQGLNTEAFF. CDR3 nucleotide sequence: TGTGCCAGCAGCACACCGGGACAGGGCTTGAACACTGAAGCTTTCTTT.

The chain carries TRBV12-3 or TRBV12-4 and TRBJ2-7, with D perhaps matching TRBD1 or TRBD2 (5 bases each). This CDR3 has 13 amino acids. The V and J ends lost 6 bases and 4 bases respectively, with 13 bases between them. CDR3 sequence: CASRGDRTYEQYF. The DNA of the CDR3 is TGTGCCAGCAGGGGGGACCGGACATACGAGCAGTACTTC.

This clonotype appeared a single time. Since no conserved phenylalanine or tryptophan closes the CDR3, a read error is the likely cause. This chain uses TRBV4-2 with TRBJ1-2, with D maybe TRBD1 (6 bases). CDR1 is LGHNA and CDR2 is YNFKEQ in the germline V gene. The germline V and J ends were trimmed by 3 bases and 5 bases, with 10 bases remaining between them. The length of the CDR3 is 13 residues. Here the CDR3 DNA reads TGTGCCAGCAGCCAGGAACAGGGTTATGGCTACACCTTG. Translated, it gives CASSQEQGYGYTL.

This sequence joins TRBV20-1 and TRBJ1-1, with D possibly being TRBD1 (5 bases). Germline assignment: CDR1 DFQATT and CDR2 SNEGSKA (reference sequence). V lost 3 bases to trimming and J lost 2 bases, with 16 bases between them. The CDR3 runs to 15 residues. This chain's CDR3 is CSASEARAGNTEAFF. The CDR3, as DNA: TGCAGTGCTAGTGAGGCCAGGGCGGGAAACACTGAAGCTTTCTTT.

V usage is TRBV21-1 and J usage is TRBJ2-7; the table's D call, TRBD1, was not checked against the DNA. TRBV21-1 is tagged as a pseudogene. CDR3 length: 15 amino acids. The CDR3: CASSQGVAVSYEQYF. The CDR3 DNA sequence: TGTGCCAGCTCTCAGGGGGTAGCGGTCTCCTACGAGCAGTACTTC.

CDR3 sequence reads: CTSSFIAGDYEQYF. Written as DNA, the CDR3 is TGTACCAGCAGCTTTATAGCGGGAGACTACGAGCAGTACTTC. The chain employs TRBV7-2 and TRBJ2-7; 9 positions match TRBD2. CDR1 and CDR2 (germline): SGHTA, FQGNSA. This CDR3 comprises 14 residues. The ends lost 3 bases at V and 3 bases at J; junction bases unmatched: 3.

This clonotype showed up just a few times. V gene TRBV20-1 combines with J gene TRBJ2-5; D possibly corresponds to TRBD2 (6 bases). V gave up 5 bases and J gave up 0 bases, with 16 bases separating them. The CDR3 length is 15 residues. CDR1 is DFQATT, CDR2 SNEGSKA, per germline (reference sequence). For the CDR3, the DNA is TGCAGTGCTCACAGTACTAGCAGATACCAAGAGACCCAGTACTTC. Its translation: CSAHSTSRYQETQYF.

The V call is TRBV6-5, the J call TRBJ2-2; possible D gene TRBD2, 6 bases. The CDR3 is 17 amino acids. The V end lost 0 bases, the J end lost 5 bases, and 16 bases lay between the germline ends. Germline assignment: CDR1 MNHEY and CDR2 SVGAGI. CDR3 nucleotides: TGTGCCAGCAGTTACTCGTCCAGCGGGTCTTTTACCGGGGAGCTGTTTTTT. It specifies CASSYSSSGSFTGELFF.

The chain has TRBV5-1 and TRBJ2-3; possibly TRBD2 for D (6 bases). V was trimmed by 3 bases and J by 6 bases, leaving 14 bases between them. Germline lookup yields CDR1 SGHRS and CDR2 YFSETQ. The CDR3 consists of 14 residues. The CDR3 is CASSSGLRDDTQYF. The CDR3 DNA reads TGCGCCAGCAGCTCGGGACTTCGGGACGATACGCAGTATTTT.

This clonotype was seen only a few times. The chain uses TRBV5-1 and TRBJ2-1, with a weak D call TRBD2 (6 bases). CDR3 length equals 13 residues. Trimming removed 1 base from V and 5 bases from J, with 7 bases in between. CDR1 is SGHRS, CDR2 YFSETQ, per germline. CDR3 sequence (DNA): TGCGCCAGCAGCTTGACTAGCAACAATGAGCAGTTCTTC. Its protein product is CASSLTSNNEQFF.

Comments on this clonotype: At one of its ends the junction is not consistent with the germline gene, which may arise from a read error. The V and J genes are TRBV12-3 or TRBV12-4 and TRBJ2-7; no definite D call. The CDR3 extends over 13 amino acids. CDR3 DNA sequence: TGTGCCAACAGTTTGGCCAGCTCCTACGAGCAGTACTTC. It specifies CANSLASSYEQYF.

The table lists this clonotype with a few counts. The chain recombines TRBV29-1 with TRBJ2-6, with 7 bases identical to TRBD1. The junction had 2 bases not matched to a gene; V was cut back by 1 base and J by 2 bases. The CDR3 covers 15 residues. CDR1 and CDR2 (germline): SQVTM, ANQGSEA. The CDR3 sequence is CSVEAQGAGANVLTF. The DNA of the CDR3 is TGCAGCGTTGAAGCTCAGGGGGCTGGGGCCAACGTCCTGACTTTC.

The J gene is TRBJ1-2, the V gene TRBV30; D remains ambiguous. CDR1 and CDR2 (germline): GTSNPN, SVGIG (reference sequence). Trimming took 3 bases from V and 8 from J, leaving 10 bases between them. CDR3 size: 11 residues. The CDR3 DNA reads TGTGCCTGGAGAAAACTGGAGGGCTACACCTTC. This sequence encodes CAWRKLEGYTF. The full variable domain, its missing parts supplied by reference TRBV30 and TRBJ1-2, is SQTIHQWPATLVQPVGSPLSLECTVEGTSNPNLYWYRQAAGRGLQLLFYSVGIGQISSEVPQNLSASRPQDRQFILSSKKLLLSDSGFYLCAWRKLEGYTFGSGTRLTVV.

The chain couples TRBV12-3 or TRBV12-4 to TRBJ2-1; TRBD2 matches at 8 bases. The ends lost 5 bases at V and 5 bases at J; junction bases unmatched: 8. This CDR3 has 15 amino acids. The CDR3 DNA sequence: TGTGCCAGCAGTCACACCGTGACTAGCGACAATGAGCAGTTCTTC. It yields the protein CASSHTVTSDNEQFF.

The V and J genes are TRBV2 and TRBJ1-5; tentative D call: TRBD1 (5 bases). Between the trimmed V and J ends, which lost 8 bases and 1 base, there was a span of 9 bases. Germline V CDR1 and CDR2: SNHLY, FYNNEI. This CDR3 comprises 13 residues. The CDR3 is CASGRDSNQPQHF. DNA for the CDR3: TGTGCCAGCGGAAGGGACAGCAATCAGCCCCAGCATTTT.

V and J are TRBV7-2 and TRBJ2-1; D is undetermined. Trimming cost V 5 bases and J 9 bases, with 8 bases left between them. The V gene's germline CDR1 is SGHTA and CDR2 FQGNSA. This CDR3 is 11 amino acids long. In DNA, the CDR3 is TGTGCCAGCAGCCCGGTGGCTGAGCAGTTCTTC. Amino acid sequence: CASSPVAEQFF.

J is TRBJ1-5 and V is TRBV12-3 or TRBV12-4; D unresolved. CDR3 size: 14 residues. V was clipped by 1 base and J by 4 bases, with 8 bases between them. As DNA, the CDR3 is TGTGCCAGCAGTTTAGGTCACTCTAATCAGCCCCAGCATTTT. It yields the protein CASSLGHSNQPQHF.

The V call is TRBV7-2, the J call TRBJ2-1; perhaps TRBD2 as D (6 bases). V was trimmed by 5 bases and J by 6 bases, leaving 14 bases between them. The CDR3 totals 14 residues. CDR1 and CDR2 (germline): SGHTA, FQGNSA. The DNA for the CDR3 is TGTGCCAGCAGCCGGAACGGAGGGACCAATGAGCAGTTCTTC. Translation: CASSRNGGTNEQFF.